These 6 T cell receptor beta chains came from one sample sequenced in a study of T cell changes during pregnancy in multiple sclerosis. The protocol was immunoSEQ multiplex PCR, while the TCRdb copy is restricted to in-frame clones and leaves out a portion. The sample records tens of thousands of clones, more than 85% being singletons. Sequenced material: CD4+ T cells from peripheral blood mononuclear cells, taken after pregnancy. These receptors all stem from a female donor in good health, enrolled as a control in a pregnancy study.

The chain is built from TRBV7-2 and TRBJ2-1; D might be TRBD2 (5 bases). This CDR3 is built from 16 residues. The germline gives CDR1 SGHTA, CDR2 FQGNSA. The V gene lost 7 bases and the J gene lost 2 bases, with 18 bases spanning the gap. CDR3 loop: CASTDVFGGPYNEQFF. CDR3 coding DNA: TGTGCCAGCACCGACGTCTTCGGAGGCCCCTACAATGAGCAGTTCTTC. The full variable domain, rest sourced from reference TRBV7-2 and TRBJ2-1, is GAGVSQSPSNKVTEKGKDVELRCDPISGHTALYWYRQSLGQGLEFLIYFQGNSAPDKSGLPSDRFSAERTGGSVSTLTIQRTQQEDSAVYLCASTDVFGGPYNEQFFGPGTRLTVL.

V usage is TRBV28 and J usage is TRBJ2-7; no firm D call. Trimming removed 5 bases at V and 1 base at J, with 6 bases between. Per the germline V gene, CDR1 is MDHEN and CDR2 is SYDVKM. This CDR3 is built from 12 residues. Here the CDR3 DNA reads TGTGCCAGCAGTGTCCCGTCCTACGAGCAGTACTTC. Encoded protein: CASSVPSYEQYF.

The rearrangement links TRBV7-2 to TRBJ2-3, with TRBD1 matching over 7 bases. J was trimmed by 0 bases and V by 0 bases; bases with no gene match: 3. From germline, CDR1 is SGHTA and CDR2 FQGNSA. This CDR3 comprises 16 residues. CDR3 amino acids: CASSLAGGFSTDTQYF. The DNA for the CDR3 is TGTGCCAGCAGCTTAGCAGGGGGCTTTAGCACAGATACGCAGTATTTT.

The V and J genes are TRBV2 and TRBJ2-6; maybe TRBD2 (5 bases). This CDR3 has 14 amino acids. Deletions cut 7 bases from V and 1 base from J, with 8 bases between. CDR1 is SNHLY and CDR2 is FYNNEI in the germline V gene. The CDR3 loop reads CASMRGSGANVLTF. The CDR3 region has the DNA TGTGCCAGCATGAGAGGGTCTGGGGCCAACGTCCTGACTTTC.

This clone was seen a handful of times. The rearrangement uses TRBV2 and TRBJ1-1, with D hard to call. Germline CDR1 SNHLY, CDR2 FYNNEI. Trimming shortened V by 6 bases and J by 6 bases, and 11 bases separated the two germline ends. The CDR3 has 12 residues. This chain's CDR3 is CASSPGPAEAFF. The CDR3 DNA sequence: TGTGCCAGCAGCCCTGGTCCAGCTGAAGCTTTCTTT.

The rearrangement uses TRBV6-5 and TRBJ1-2, with 9 bases identical to TRBD1. The junction had 6 bases not matched to a gene; V was cut back by 2 bases and J by 2 bases. The CDR3 totals 16 residues. CDR1 and CDR2 from the germline V gene are MNHEY and SVGAGI. This CDR3 is CASSYAGTGTNYGYTF. In nucleotides, the CDR3 is TGTGCCAGCAGTTACGCCGGGACAGGGACAAACTATGGCTACACCTTC.